One and the same sample provided the 9 T cell receptor beta chains below, sequenced in a study of T cells in Graves' hyperthyroidism and ophthalmopathy. Researchers took RNA transcripts and amplified the TCR beta CDR3 regions from them. The TCR CDR3 was amplified in a first-round RT-PCR using the HTBI primer set. TCRdb re-called the multiplex PCR reads through MiXCR, storing one row per CDR3 protein. The table shows hundreds of thousands of distinct CDR3 sequences, with roughly a quarter occurring only once. The sequencing sample was made of blood. The source of these receptors is a woman in her 30s with Graves' ophthalmopathy.

This clonotype has at least ten counts. This rearrangement joins TRBV19 to TRBJ2-7, with D possibly matching TRBD2 (6 bases). CDR3 length: 14 residues. Germline V gene data show CDR1 as LNHDA and CDR2 as SQIVND (reference sequence). The V end lost 4 bases, the J end lost 0 bases, and 10 bases lay between the germline ends. As DNA, the CDR3 is TGTGCCAGTAGTAAACGGGACTCCTCCTACGAGCAGTACTTC. This translates into CASSKRDSSYEQYF. Full variable domain (outside the CDR3, taken from reference TRBV19 and TRBJ2-7): DGGITQSPKYLFRKEGQNVTLSCEQNLNHDAMYWYRQDPGQGLRLIYYSQIVNDFQKGDIAEGYSVSREKKESFPLTVTSAQKNPTAFYLCASSKRDSSYEQYFGPGTRLTVT.

This sequence joins TRBV4-1 and TRBJ2-2; possibly TRBD1 for D (7 bases). V was cut by 4 bases and J by 3 bases, with 12 bases left in between. The CDR3 runs 15 residues. CDR1 is MGHRA, CDR2 YSYEKL, per germline. The CDR3 reads CASSRGRGDTGELFF. The CDR3 coding sequence is TGCGCCAGCAGCCGGGGCAGGGGGGACACCGGGGAGCTGTTTTTT.

The V and J genes are TRBV20-1 and TRBJ2-3; 8 bases line up with TRBD2. The CDR3 runs to 17 residues. Germline trimming cut 0 bases from V and 3 bases from J; bases unmatched to any gene: 11. CDR1 DFQATT and CDR2 SNEGSKA come from the germline V gene (reference sequence). In DNA form, the CDR3 reads TGCAGTGCTAGAGATCTTCGGGGGGGGCGGAGAACAGATACGCAGTATTTT. Translation: CSARDLRGGRRTDTQYF.

The rearrangement joins TRBV30 to TRBJ1-5; tentative D call: TRBD1 (5 bases). The V gene's germline CDR1 is GTSNPN and CDR2 SVGIG (reference sequence). Trimming shortened V by 2 bases and J by 2 bases, and 10 bases separated the two germline ends. This CDR3 region has 14 residues. This chain's CDR3 is CAWSPGQGNQPQHF. The CDR3 DNA reads TGTGCCTGGAGTCCAGGGCAAGGCAATCAGCCCCAGCATTTT.

This clonotype appeared a few times. The chain recombines TRBV5-1 with TRBJ2-5, with 11 positions matching TRBD2. This CDR3 contains 16 residues. Germline V gene lookup returns CDR1 SGHRS and CDR2 YFSETQ. The trim removed 0 bases at V and 3 bases at J, leaving 4 bases unmatched. The DNA of the CDR3 is TGCGCCAGCAGCTTGGCCGTGACTAGCGGGGAAGAGACCCAGTACTTC. Encoded protein: CASSLAVTSGEETQYF.

This chain joins TRBV2 and TRBJ2-2; D is ambiguous. V lost 6 bases, J lost 7 bases, and 6 bases lay in between. Germline-derived CDR1 and CDR2 are SNHLY and FYNNEI. The CDR3 covers 11 residues. CDR3 sequence (DNA): TGTGCCAGCAGGGGTGGCGGGGAGCTGTTTTTT. Its protein is CASRGGGELFF.

This clonotype has ten or more counts. V usage is TRBV6-1 and J usage is TRBJ1-2; D unresolved. V was pared by 6 bases and J by 8 bases, with 13 bases between. The CDR3 length is 12 residues. Germline V gives CDR1 MNHNS, CDR2 SASEGT. CDR3 in amino acids: CASRNPDGGYTF. The CDR3 DNA reads TGTGCCAGCAGGAACCCGGACGGCGGCTACACCTTC.

The chain is built from TRBV20-1 and TRBJ2-5; no clear D. Trimming took off 1 base at V and 1 base at J, with 10 bases between the two ends. Germline CDR1 reads DFQATT; CDR2 reads SNEGSKA (reference sequence). This CDR3 is built from 14 residues. The CDR3 region is CSARAIVTQETQYF. The CDR3 DNA reads TGCAGTGCTAGAGCAATAGTGACCCAAGAGACCCAGTACTTC.

Ten or more counts support this clonotype. V gene TRBV7-3 combines with J gene TRBJ1-1; maybe TRBD1 (6 bases). This CDR3 has 13 amino acids. V was trimmed by 5 bases and J by 6 bases, leaving 13 bases between them. Germline loops: CDR1 SGHTA, CDR2 FQGTGA. The CDR3 protein is CASSLYREAEAFF. CDR3 sequence (DNA): TGTGCCAGCAGCCTCTACAGGGAGGCTGAAGCTTTCTTT.